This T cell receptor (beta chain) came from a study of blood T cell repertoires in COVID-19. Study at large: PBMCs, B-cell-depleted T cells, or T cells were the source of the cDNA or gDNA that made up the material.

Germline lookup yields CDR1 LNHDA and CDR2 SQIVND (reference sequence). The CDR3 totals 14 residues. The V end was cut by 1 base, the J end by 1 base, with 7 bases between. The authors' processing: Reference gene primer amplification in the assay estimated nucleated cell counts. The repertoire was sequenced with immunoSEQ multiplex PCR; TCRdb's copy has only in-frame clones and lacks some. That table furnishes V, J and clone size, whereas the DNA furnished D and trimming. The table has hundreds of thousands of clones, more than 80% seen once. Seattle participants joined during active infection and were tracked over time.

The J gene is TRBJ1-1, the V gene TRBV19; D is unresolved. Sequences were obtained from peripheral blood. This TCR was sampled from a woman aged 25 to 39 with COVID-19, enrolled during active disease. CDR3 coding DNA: TGTGCCAGTAGTATAGGAGGGCGGAACACTGAAGCTTTCTTT. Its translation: CASSIGGRNTEAFF.